This paragraph reports one T cell receptor beta chain. This specimen belongs to a study of blood T cell repertoires in COVID-19. V lost 1 base to trimming and J lost 5 bases, with 14 bases between them. The germline CDR1 and CDR2 sequences are SGHAT and FQNNGV. The CDR3 runs 15 residues. Only in-frame clones appear in the TCRdb table, and some are missing; sequencing was by immunoSEQ multiplex PCR. The table includes some 250,000 clones, less than 90% detected once. Sequencing was performed on peripheral blood. The receptor comes from a man aged 55-75 years with acute or convalescent COVID-19. The chain carries TRBV11-2 and TRBJ2-5; D uncertain. The CDR3 nucleotides are TGTGCCAGCAGCTTAGGCATGCCGGGTAGGGAGACCCAGTACTTC. This sequence encodes CASSLGMPGRETQYF.